The source of this TCR beta chain is a study of blood T cell repertoires in COVID-19. About the study: The analysed material was cDNA or gDNA that came from T cells, B-cell-depleted T cells, or PBMCs.

Participant age was roughly 18 to 90 years, and participants resided in approximately 24 US areas. Participants were placed into cohorts based on the clinical history they reported. Germline V CDR1 and CDR2: MDHEN, SYDVKM. The CDR3 covers 17 residues. With 6 bases clipped from V and 0 bases from J, the junction kept 5 bases outside the gene matches. Per the authors' pipeline: Amplifying reference gene primers gave estimates of nucleated cell counts. This table comes from immunoSEQ multiplex PCR, and its TCRdb copy is limited to in-frame clones, with some not included. The V and J calls and the clone size are those of that table, but D and trimming were determined from the DNA. Of about 50,000 clones listed, about 88% are singletons.

The genes are TRBV28 and TRBJ2-1; 13 nucleotides align to TRBD2. The sequencing sample was made of PBMCs or T cells enriched from blood (not recorded which). The receptor comes from a woman aged 45 to 65 who had recovered from COVID-19. The CDR3 region has the DNA TGTGCCAGCAGCCGGGGACTAGCGGGGTTCTCCTACAATGAGCAGTTCTTC. The encoded protein is CASSRGLAGFSYNEQFF.